The 18 T cell receptor beta chains below all came from one sample that was sequenced in a study of T cell repertoires in cytomegalovirus infection. TCRdb independently ran MiXCR on the reads; one entry per CDR3 protein. The sample holds 150,000 to 200,000 distinct CDR3 sequences, approximately 14% seen once. Material for sequencing was PBMCs. These receptors all stem from a human donor in good health (CMV status not recorded). Some clones in this sample may be carry-over from other donors' samples.

Many counts were recorded for this clonotype. The rearrangement joins TRBV12-3 or TRBV12-4 to TRBJ1-1; 10 nucleotides match TRBD1. This CDR3 comprises 13 residues. V dropped 8 bases and J dropped 5; count of bases not matched to a gene: 5. The CDR3 region is CASSGQGGTEAFF. CDR3 nucleotides: TGTGCCAGCTCAGGACAGGGGGGAACTGAAGCTTTCTTT.

This clonotype was seen many times. The rearrangement links TRBV19 to TRBJ1-1, with 7 bases lining up with TRBD1. The CDR3 extends over 17 amino acids. In germline, CDR1 is LNHDA, CDR2 SQIVND (reference sequence). The V gene end was trimmed by 6 bases and the J gene end by 0 bases; junction bases not matched to a gene: 13. The CDR3 sequence: CASSLTPGGHMNTEAFF. The CDR3 DNA reads as TGTGCCAGTAGCCTAACTCCAGGGGGGCACATGAACACTGAAGCTTTCTTT.

This clonotype was observed at least ten times. This chain links TRBV20-1 with TRBJ1-5, with unresolved D. Trimming stripped 1 base from V and 6 bases from J, with 4 bases between. This CDR3 region has 11 residues. CDR1 and CDR2 (germline): DFQATT, SNEGSKA (reference sequence). The CDR3 sequence is CSARGGQPQHF. The CDR3 nucleotides are TGCAGTGCTAGAGGGGGTCAGCCCCAGCATTTT.

This clonotype was detected once. The chain employs TRBV7-3 and TRBJ2-1; 8 bases are shared with TRBD2. This CDR3 is 16 amino acids long. Losses at the gene ends were 5 bases for V and 1 base for J; bases not matched to a gene: 7. CDR1 is SGHTA, CDR2 FQGTGA, per germline. CDR3 DNA sequence: TGTGCCAGCAGCCTGGGGACTAGTCGGTCCTACAATGAGCAGTTCTTC. Its translation is CASSLGTSRSYNEQFF. Filled out from reference TRBV7-3 and TRBJ2-1, the complete variable domain reads GAGVSQTPSNKVTEKGKYVELRCDPISGHTALYWYRQSLGQGPEFLIYFQGTGAADDSGLPNDRFFAVRPEGSVSTLKIQRTERGDSAVYLCASSLGTSRSYNEQFFGPGTRLTVL.

This clonotype was recorded a few times. This chain links TRBV7-9 with TRBJ1-5; 9 bases match TRBD1. This CDR3 is 14 amino acids long. The ends lost 4 bases at V and 7 bases at J; junction bases unmatched: 5. Germline CDR1 reads SEHNR; CDR2 reads FQNEAQ (reference sequence). CDR3 DNA sequence: TGTGCCAGCAGCTCCGACAGGGGGAGGCAGCCCCAGCATTTT. Its translation: CASSSDRGRQPQHF.

The chain uses TRBV6-4 and TRBJ2-3; 7 bases are shared with TRBD1. The J segment lost 2 bases and the V segment lost 4 bases, leaving 9 bases of the junction unmatched. The germline gives CDR1 MRHNA, CDR2 SNTAGT. The CDR3 loop spans 16 amino acids. The DNA for the CDR3 is TGTGCCAGCAGTGCATCCGCGACAGGGCCCACAGATACGCAGTATTTT. Protein sequence: CASSASATGPTDTQYF.

This clonotype was found many times. The chain combines TRBV7-9 with TRBJ2-5; unclear D gene. Between the trimmed V and J ends, which lost 5 bases and 2 bases, there was a span of 12 bases. The germline gives CDR1 SEHNR, CDR2 FQNEAQ (reference sequence). The CDR3 has 14 residues. The CDR3 DNA sequence: TGTGCCAGCAGCCCAAAAGTGGGGCAAGAGACCCAGTACTTC. It is translated as CASSPKVGQETQYF.

Many counts were recorded for this clonotype. The rearrangement links TRBV7-8 to TRBJ1-5; D is ambiguous. Germline CDR1 and CDR2: SGHVS and FQNEAQ. The CDR3 is 14 residues long. V was cut by 2 bases and J by 5 bases, with 10 bases left in between. The CDR3 loop reads CASSLRAPDQPQHF. The CDR3 DNA is TGTGCCAGCAGCTTAAGGGCCCCGGATCAGCCCCAGCATTTT.

In its sample, this clonotype was seen many times. The rearrangement links TRBV6-1 to TRBJ2-5; perhaps TRBD1 as D (5 bases). The V end was cut by 2 bases, the J end by 5 bases, with 12 bases between. Germline values: CDR1 MNHNS, CDR2 SASEGT. This CDR3 has 14 residues. DNA of the CDR3: TGTGCCAGCAGTGAACTACCAGGGATGGAGACCCAGTACTTC. Protein sequence: CASSELPGMETQYF.

This clonotype was counted many times. V gene TRBV19 combines with J gene TRBJ1-6; a weak D match, TRBD1 (5 bases). V was clipped by 7 bases and J by 9 bases, with 22 bases between them. The CDR3 is 16 residues long. CDR1 is LNHDA, CDR2 SQIVND, per germline (reference sequence). The CDR3 coding sequence is TGTGCCAGTAATATCAGGGACCGACTGGATGGTTCACCCCTCCACTTT. This gives the protein CASNIRDRLDGSPLHF.

A word on this clonotype: A much more abundant neighbour one base away suggests this may be a read error. The CDR3 end shows no conserved phenylalanine or tryptophan, and so a read error is likely. This rearrangement joins TRBV25-1 to TRBJ1-1; possible D gene TRBD1, 6 bases. Per germline, CDR1 MGHDK and CDR2 SYGVNS. V dropped 3 bases and J dropped 6 bases, with 17 bases sitting between them. The CDR3 contains 15 residues. The CDR3 reads CASSDGTPAFAEAFL. The CDR3 DNA follows: TGTGCCAGCAGTGATGGGACACCGGCCTTTGCTGAAGCTTTCCTT.

The chain employs TRBV29-1 and TRBJ2-7; D unresolved. V lost 5 bases, J lost 3 bases, and 14 bases lay in between. From germline, CDR1 is SQVTM and CDR2 ANQGSEA. The CDR3 contains 13 residues. CDR3 residues: CSVFGSGNYEQYF. In DNA, the CDR3 is TGCAGCGTTTTCGGTTCAGGAAACTACGAGCAGTACTTC.

This clonotype was detected only a few times. J is TRBJ2-1 and V is TRBV11-2; TRBD2 might be the D (5 bases). Germline values: CDR1 SGHAT, CDR2 FQNNGV. Trimming took 1 base from V and 1 from J, leaving 8 bases between them. This CDR3 has 15 amino acids. CDR3 in DNA: TGTGCCAGCAGCTTAGTGGAGGAGTCCTACAATGAGCAGTTCTTC. Translating it yields CASSLVEESYNEQFF.

The chain has TRBV7-3 and TRBJ2-1; D is unclear. This CDR3 is 12 amino acids long. V was pared by 3 bases and J by 5 bases, with 5 bases between. From germline, CDR1 is SGHTA and CDR2 FQGTGA. CDR3 in amino acids: CASSFNHNEQFF. The CDR3 DNA follows: TGTGCCAGCAGCTTTAATCACAATGAGCAGTTCTTC. The full variable domain, in which reference TRBV7-3 and TRBJ2-1 provide the parts outside the CDR3, is GAGVSQTPSNKVTEKGKYVELRCDPISGHTALYWYRQSLGQGPEFLIYFQGTGAADDSGLPNDRFFAVRPEGSVSTLKIQRTERGDSAVYLCASSFNHNEQFFGPGTRLTVL.

CDR3 protein: CASSQDLGSVGYGYTF. The CDR3, as DNA: TGCGCCAGCAGCCAAGATCTAGGCTCGGTTGGCTATGGCTACACCTTC. This chain uses TRBV4-1 with TRBJ1-2; D call uncertain. CDR1 MGHRA and CDR2 YSYEKL come from the germline V gene. The V end lost 0 bases, the J end lost 4 bases, and 15 bases lay between the germline ends. The CDR3 spans 16 residues.

The chain joins TRBV20-1 to TRBJ2-5; no clear D gene. CDR3 length equals 14 residues. Trimming took 7 bases from V and 1 from J, leaving 16 bases between them. Germline V gene sequence: CDR1 DFQATT, CDR2 SNEGSKA (reference sequence). CDR3 nucleotide sequence: TGCAGTGTCCCTGCCCCAGCAGGCCAAGAGACCCAGTACTTC. Protein: CSVPAPAGQETQYF.

V is TRBV20-1 and J is TRBJ1-1; no firm D call. CDR1 and CDR2 from the germline V gene are DFQATT and SNEGSKA (reference sequence). Deletions cut 0 bases from V and 1 base from J, with 12 bases between. The CDR3 is 15 amino acids. The CDR3 coding sequence is TGCAGTGCTAGAGACCCCCAGGTGACGAACACTGAAGCTTTCTTT. It is translated as CSARDPQVTNTEAFF.

At least ten counts were recorded for this clonotype. CDR3 loop: CSVGTGTDQPQHF. In DNA, the CDR3 is TGCAGCGTCGGTACAGGGACGGATCAGCCCCAGCATTTT. V usage is TRBV29-1 and J usage is TRBJ1-5; TRBD1 is a possible D gene (6 bases). The CDR3 extends over 13 amino acids. Between the trimmed V and J ends, which lost 6 bases and 5 bases, there was a span of 14 bases. Germline V gene sequence: CDR1 SQVTM, CDR2 ANQGSEA. Variable domain in full (rest from reference TRBV29-1 and TRBJ1-5): SAVISQKPSRDICQRGTSLTIQCQVDSQVTMMFWYRQQPGQSLTLIATANQGSEATYESGFVIDKFPISRPNLTFSTLTVSNMSPEDSSIYLCSVGTGTDQPQHFGDGTRLSIL.